This T cell receptor beta chain stems from a study of shared clonotypes between healthy human individuals. With 5 bases removed from V and 5 bases from J, the gap between germline ends came to 18 bases. Germline CDR1 and CDR2: MNHEY and SMNVEV (reference sequence). This CDR3 region has 15 residues. Study-wide points: The sole specimen, blood, was sampled, and tissue repertoires likely differ.

Details on this clone: Its antigen is currently unknown.

The assay was immunoSEQ multiplex PCR, and TCRdb's table has in-frame clones only and misses some. The table includes around 700,000 clones, roughly 70% detected once. The rearrangement joins TRBV27 to TRBJ1-1; D might be TRBD1 (6 bases). This receptor was taken from a woman under 40 in good health. Sample: memory CD4+ T cells sorted from blood. Subset in this sample: CD45RA-negative fraction. The DNA of the CDR3 is TGTGCCAGCAGTCTCCAGTACAGGGAAGGGACTGAAGCTTTCTTT. As protein: CASSLQYREGTEAFF.